The TCR beta chain under discussion was sequenced for a study of regulatory T cells in long-lasting Graves disease. Notes on the study in general: Persistent Graves' patients showed a TCR diversity that was lower than that of newly diagnosed ones.

This CDR3 is built from 15 residues. V was cut by 4 bases and J by 5 bases, with 18 bases left in between. CDR1 SGHDT and CDR2 YYEEEE come from the germline V gene. With respect to this clonotype: Its antigen is unknown.

Arm-PCR of CDR3 regions and iRepertoire HTBI primers were used to build TCR beta libraries. One entry per CDR3 protein, called by TCRdb with MiXCR from the multiplex PCR reads. The table includes roughly 430,000 distinct CDR3 sequences, roughly a fifth detected once. Time point in this sample: persistent/refractory GD, antithyroid drugs over 5 years with positive TRAb. PBMCs were the source of the RNA used for TCR sequencing. The patients were enrolled through endocrinology in Xi'an, China. This chain uses TRBV5-6 with TRBJ2-5; weak D call: TRBD2 (6 bases). The specimen was peripheral blood mononuclear cells (PBMCs), collected when the disease was refractory, from a patient treated with antithyroid drugs. The TCR sequence derives from a female donor with Graves disease. CDR3 in DNA: TGTGCCAGCAGCGATCCACTTGCGGGAATCGAGACCCAGTACTTC. It translates to CASSDPLAGIETQYF. Full variable domain (outside the CDR3, taken from reference TRBV5-6 and TRBJ2-5): DAGVTQSPTHLIKTRGQQVTLRCSPKSGHDTVSWYQQALGQGPQFIFQYYEEEERQRGNFPDRFSGHQFPNYSSELNVNALLLGDSALYLCASSDPLAGIETQYFGPGTRLLVL.